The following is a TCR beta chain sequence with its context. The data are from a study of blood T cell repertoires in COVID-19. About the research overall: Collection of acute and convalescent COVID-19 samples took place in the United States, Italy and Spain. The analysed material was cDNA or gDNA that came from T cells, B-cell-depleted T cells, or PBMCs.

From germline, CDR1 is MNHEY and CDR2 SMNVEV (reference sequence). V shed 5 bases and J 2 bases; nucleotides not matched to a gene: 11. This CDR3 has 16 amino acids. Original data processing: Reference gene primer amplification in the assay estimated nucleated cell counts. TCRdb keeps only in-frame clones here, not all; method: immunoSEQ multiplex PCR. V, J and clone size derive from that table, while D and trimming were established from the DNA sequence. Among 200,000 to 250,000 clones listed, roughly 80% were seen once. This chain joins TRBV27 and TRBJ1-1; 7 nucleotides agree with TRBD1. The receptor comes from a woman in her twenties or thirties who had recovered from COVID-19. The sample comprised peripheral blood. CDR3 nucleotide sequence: TGTGCCAGCAGTCCCACCGAGGCAGGGGGTAACACTGAAGCTTTCTTT. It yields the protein CASSPTEAGGNTEAFF.